The rows below give T cell receptor beta chains drawn from one sample of a study of patients and donors after allogeneic stem cell transplantation. A single record per CDR3 protein comes from TCRdb applying MiXCR to the RT-PCR reads. The sample lists 150,000 to 200,000 distinct CDR3 sequences; 30% were seen once. The sample comprised blood, either unsorted or a sorted T cell fraction (not recorded which). These receptor sequences come from a human donor who was either an allogeneic HSCT recipient or a stem cell or donor lymphocyte infusion donor (not recorded which). It is not recorded whose cells these are; they may come from a transplant donor. CDR3s include the opening cysteine and the closing phenylalanine or tryptophan. The D gene is left open where the match is weak. Size values are once, few and many counts, or a class for expanded clones, and some rows have none.

v_call	j_call	clone_size	d_call	cdr3_nt	cdr3_aa
TRBV18	TRBJ1-2	.	.	TGTGCCAGCTCACCAAGATCGGGGAATCTGGGCGGCTACACCTTC	CASSPRSGNLGGYTF
TRBV6-5	TRBJ2-5	.	.	TGTGCCAGCAGTTACTTCCAGGGTTGGCAAGAGACCCAGTACTTC	CASSYFQGWQETQYF
TRBV7-2	TRBJ1-3	.	.	TGTGCCAGCAGCTTAGGCGGGGGCATGGGCTCTGGAAACACCATACATTTT	CASSLGGGMGSGNTIHF
TRBV7-2	TRBJ1-5	many	.	TGTGCCAGCAGCTTCGACGTTTATAGCAATCAGCCCCAGCATTTT	CASSFDVYSNQPQHF
TRBV6-2/TRBV6-3	TRBJ1-1	.	.	TGTGCCAGCAGTTACTCGTATACGAACACTGAAGCTTTCTTT	CASSYSYTNTEAFF
TRBV6-5	TRBJ1-2	many	.	TGTGCCAGCAGTTACTCGTCTGGATCGGGCTATGGCTACACCTTC	CASSYSSGSGYGYTF
TRBV27	TRBJ2-1	.	.	TGTGCCAGCAGTCGGTACAATGAGCAGTTCTTC	CASSRYNEQFF
TRBV6-2/TRBV6-3	TRBJ2-1	.	.	TGTGCCAGCAGTTACCCAGGGAGGAATGAGCAGTTCTTC	CASSYPGRNEQFF
TRBV12-3/TRBV12-4	TRBJ1-5	many	TRBD1	TGTGCCAGCAGTTTAGGGACAGGGAAACATTTT	CASSLGTGKHF
TRBV4-2	TRBJ1-4	.	TRBD1	TGTGCCAGCAGCCAAGATCAGCGCAGGGGGCATGAAAAACTGTTTTTT	CASSQDQRRGHEKLFF
TRBV15	TRBJ1-2	.	.	TGTGCCACCAGCAGGGACCCCTTATATGGCTACACCTTC	CATSRDPLYGYTF
TRBV15	TRBJ1-5	few	TRBD1	TGTGCCACCAGCAGAGGCGGGACAGGGAATCAGCCCCAGCATTTT	CATSRGGTGNQPQHF
TRBV28	TRBJ2-7	few	.	TGTGCCAGCAGCTTCCCCTCGAATGCCTACGAGCAGTACTTC	CASSFPSNAYEQYF
TRBV4-3	TRBJ1-1	.	.	TGCGCCAGCAGCCAAGGGGGCAGAGGGGGTGAAGCTTTCTTT	CASSQGGRGGEAFF
TRBV6-2/TRBV6-3	TRBJ1-5	many	.	TGTGCCAGCACCCGACGGAACAGAAGCAATCAGCCCCAGCATTTT	CASTRRNRSNQPQHF
TRBV4-3	TRBJ2-3	few	TRBD2	TGCGCCAGCAGCAAAACCCTGCGGGAGAGAGGCACAGATACGCAGTATTTT	CASSKTLRERGTDTQYF
TRBV10-3	TRBJ1-1	.	TRBD1	TGTGCCATCAGTGACCCCCGGACAGGGGACACTGAAGCTTTCTTT	CAISDPRTGDTEAFF
TRBV4-3	TRBJ2-3	few	.	TGCGCCAGCAGCTTTCAGGGACGCACAGATACGCAGTATTTT	CASSFQGRTDTQYF
TRBV4-3	TRBJ2-1	.	TRBD2	TGCGCCAGCAGCCAGGCCACTGGGGCTAGCGGAAAGTACAATGAGCAGTTCTTC	CASSQATGASGKYNEQFF
TRBV15	TRBJ2-3	few	.	TGTGCCACCAGCAGAGATAGCGGAGTCCGCACAGATACGCAGTATTTT	CATSRDSGVRTDTQYF